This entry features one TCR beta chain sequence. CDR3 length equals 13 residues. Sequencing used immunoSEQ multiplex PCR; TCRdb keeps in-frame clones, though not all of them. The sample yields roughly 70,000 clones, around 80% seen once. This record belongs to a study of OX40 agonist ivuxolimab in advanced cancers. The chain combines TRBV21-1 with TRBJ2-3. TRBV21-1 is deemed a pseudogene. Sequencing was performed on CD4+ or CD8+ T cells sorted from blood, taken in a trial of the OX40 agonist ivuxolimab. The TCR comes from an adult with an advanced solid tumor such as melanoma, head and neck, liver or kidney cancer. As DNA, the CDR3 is TGTGCCAGCAGCAAAGTTGGCACAGATACGCAGTATTTT. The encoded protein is CASSKVGTDTQYF.